The clone carrying this TCR beta chain was recorded at least ten times. Antigen: not known. The data derive from a study of identical twins. Overall study findings and caveats: Twin-shared out-of-frame alpha sequences showed excess low generation probability. With abundant cord blood beta clonotypes, insertions were fewer; memory repertoires showed no such pattern.

Healthy Caucasians supplied all donations. Template switching (which added a universal primer site) was used, and cDNA carried unique molecular identifiers. TCRdb called the 5' RACE reads again in MiXCR, with one record for every CDR3 protein. The table records approximately 670,000 distinct CDR3 sequences, around 6% of them present only once. This receptor was obtained from a man between 18 and 35 years old in good health. Sequenced sample: naive T cells sorted from blood.

The CDR3 region is CASSSRDRVTEAFF. CDR3 in DNA: TGTGCCAGCAGTAGCAGGGACAGGGTCACTGAAGCTTTCTTT. The genes are TRBV27 and TRBJ1-1, with TRBD1 matching 9 bases. The CDR3 spans 14 residues. Trimming at V came to 5 bases and at J to 4 bases, leaving 5 bases not matched to a gene. Germline loops: CDR1 MNHEY, CDR2 SMNVEV (reference sequence).